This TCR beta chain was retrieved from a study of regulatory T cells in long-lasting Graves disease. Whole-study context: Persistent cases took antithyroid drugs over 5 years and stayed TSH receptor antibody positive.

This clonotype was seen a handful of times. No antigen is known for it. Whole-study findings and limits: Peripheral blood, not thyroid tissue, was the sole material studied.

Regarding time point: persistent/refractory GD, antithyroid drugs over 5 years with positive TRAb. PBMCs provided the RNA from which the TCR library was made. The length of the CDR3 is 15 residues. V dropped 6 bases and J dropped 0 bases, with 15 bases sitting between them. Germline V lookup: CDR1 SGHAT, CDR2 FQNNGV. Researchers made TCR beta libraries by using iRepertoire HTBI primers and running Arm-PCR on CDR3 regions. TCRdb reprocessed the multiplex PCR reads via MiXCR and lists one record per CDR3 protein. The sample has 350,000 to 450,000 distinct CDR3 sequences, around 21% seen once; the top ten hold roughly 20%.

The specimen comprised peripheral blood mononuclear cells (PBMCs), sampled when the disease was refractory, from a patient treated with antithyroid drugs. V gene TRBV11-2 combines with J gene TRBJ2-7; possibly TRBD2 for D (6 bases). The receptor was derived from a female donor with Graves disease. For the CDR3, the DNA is TGTGCCAGCAGGAGGGAGTTCGGGAGCTCCTACGAGCAGTACTTC. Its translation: CASRREFGSSYEQYF.